The 13 T cell receptor beta chains below come from one sample, sequenced in a study of T cells after somatic rescue of genetic block. Clones were read by immunoSEQ multiplex PCR, and TCRdb kept only the in-frame ones, dropping some. The table has 12,000 or so clones, about 78% seen once. Sequenced: peripheral blood mononuclear cells (PBMCs). These receptors were taken from a boy aged 10-17 years.

The chain is built from TRBV7-8 and TRBJ2-1; tentatively, D is TRBD2 (6 bases). The CDR3 is 15 residues long. The germline gives CDR1 SGHVS, CDR2 FQNEAQ. V lost 5 bases and J lost 4, with 15 bases in between. In nucleotides, the CDR3 is TGTGCCAGCAGCGGTTGGAGGGGAAATTACAATGAGCAGTTCTTC. Protein product: CASSGWRGNYNEQFF.

The table lists this clone with a count of one. V usage is TRBV5-1 and J usage is TRBJ1-3; TRBD1 matches at 9 bases. CDR1 and CDR2 from the germline V gene are SGHRS and YFSETQ. The V and J ends lost 1 base and 8 bases, in that order; junction bases with no gene match: 4. The CDR3 has 14 residues. The CDR3 nucleotides are TGCGCCAGCAGCTTGACAGGGGGCCGGGACACCATATATTTT. This sequence encodes CASSLTGGRDTIYF.

The chain is built from TRBV11-2 and TRBJ1-5; possible D gene TRBD1, 6 bases. CDR1 SGHAT and CDR2 FQNNGV come from the germline V gene. This CDR3 region has 15 residues. The V and J ends lost 3 bases and 1 base respectively, with 10 bases between them. This CDR3 reads CASSFGGGSNQPQHF. The CDR3 region has the DNA TGTGCCAGCAGCTTCGGGGGCGGGAGCAATCAGCCCCAGCATTTT.

This clone has only a few counts. V is TRBV2 and J is TRBJ1-5; unclear D gene. In germline, CDR1 is SNHLY, CDR2 FYNNEI. The V gene lost 3 bases and the J gene lost 3 bases, with 9 bases spanning the gap. This CDR3 comprises 14 residues. CDR3 amino acids: CASSEGRLNQPQHF. The CDR3 coding sequence is TGTGCCAGCAGTGAGGGCAGGCTCAATCAGCCCCAGCATTTT.

The chain recombines TRBV19 with TRBJ2-7; maybe TRBD1 (6 bases). This CDR3 has 13 amino acids. Germline V lookup: CDR1 LNHDA, CDR2 SQIVND (reference sequence). The V end was cut by 6 bases, the J end by 2 bases, with 11 bases between. The CDR3 sequence is CASRDRNTYEQYF. In DNA form, the CDR3 reads TGTGCCAGTAGGGACAGAAATACCTACGAGCAGTACTTC.

The chain employs TRBV14 and TRBJ1-1; D is possibly TRBD1 (5 bases). The V end was cut by 1 base, the J end by 5 bases, with 17 bases between. The CDR3 loop spans 16 amino acids. CDR1 and CDR2 from the germline V gene are SGHDN and FVKESK. In DNA, the CDR3 is TGTGCCAGCAGCCAAGGTGTGGGGAACCGGGGGACTGAAGCTTTCTTT. Encoded protein: CASSQGVGNRGTEAFF.

The chain recombines TRBV2 with TRBJ1-2; D call uncertain. The germline V gene has CDR1 SNHLY and CDR2 FYNNEI. V was clipped by 3 bases and J by 4 bases, with 6 bases between them. The CDR3 extends over 12 amino acids. CDR3 protein: CASSEIIYGYTF. CDR3 nucleotides: TGTGCCAGCAGTGAGATTATCTATGGCTACACCTTC.

The genes are TRBV2 and TRBJ1-1; D gene unclear. The V gene lost 6 bases and the J gene lost 3 bases, with 11 bases spanning the gap. CDR1 and CDR2 from the germline V gene are SNHLY and FYNNEI. The CDR3 is 13 residues long. This CDR3 reads CASRVRADTEAFF. CDR3 bases: TGTGCCAGCAGGGTAAGGGCAGACACTGAAGCTTTCTTT.

The chain joins TRBV7-3 to TRBJ2-7; a weak D match, TRBD2 (5 bases). Germline V gene data show CDR1 as SGHTA and CDR2 as FQGTGA. With 5 bases removed from V and 7 bases from J, the gap between germline ends came to 12 bases. This CDR3 spans 12 amino acids. CDR3 residues: CASSPGSGEQYF. CDR3 DNA sequence: TGTGCCAGCAGCCCCGGGTCGGGGGAGCAGTACTTC.

This clone has only a few counts. This chain connects TRBV27 to TRBJ2-7; D possibly matches TRBD1 or TRBD2 (5 bases each). The CDR3 is 13 amino acids. Germline values: CDR1 MNHEY, CDR2 SMNVEV (reference sequence). Trimming stripped 6 bases from V and 4 bases from J, with 13 bases between. The CDR3 DNA follows: TGTGCCAGCAGCTTTGGGGACGGTTACGAGCAGTACTTC. Its protein is CASSFGDGYEQYF.

V is TRBV29-1 and J is TRBJ1-2, with a weak D call TRBD1 (5 bases). This CDR3 spans 11 amino acids. Germline V lookup: CDR1 SQVTM, CDR2 ANQGSEA. V was clipped by 8 bases and J by 6 bases, with 13 bases between them. In DNA form, the CDR3 reads TGCAGCTCTTCAGGGATTCATGGCTACACCTTC. This codes for CSSSGIHGYTF.

The V call is TRBV18, the J call TRBJ2-1; 10 nucleotides align to TRBD2. This CDR3 is 15 amino acids long. Per the germline V gene, CDR1 is KGHSH and CDR2 is LQKENI. After removal of 7 bases from V and 8 bases from J, the junction contained 11 bases not matched to a gene. CDR3 sequence (DNA): TGTGCCAGCTTCAACGGGCTAGCGGGAGCGTATGAGCAGTTCTTC. Protein sequence: CASFNGLAGAYEQFF.

This clone has only a few counts. The rearrangement joins TRBV29-1 to TRBJ1-2; TRBD1 might be the D (5 bases). V gave up 3 bases and J gave up 8 bases, with 19 bases separating them. CDR1 is SQVTM and CDR2 is ANQGSEA in the germline V gene. The CDR3 consists of 14 residues. The DNA of the CDR3 is TGCAGCGTTGAGGCCGCGAGGGGAGGATGGGGCTACACCTTC. Translation: CSVEAARGGWGYTF.